What follows is one TCR beta chain and its context. Profiled with immunoSEQ multiplex PCR; TCRdb holds only in-frame clones, not every one. The sample yields millions of clones, over 85% seen once. V lost 7 bases and J 3 bases, leaving 18 bases between the germline ends. The CDR3 extends over 15 amino acids. Germline-derived CDR1 and CDR2 are SNHLY and FYNNEI. The data derive from a study of shared clonotypes between healthy human individuals. The clonotype originates from a man aged 18-30 years in good health. The chain links TRBV2 to TRBJ1-2; the D is unclear. The specimen sequenced was naive CD4+ T cells sorted from blood. The sample's subset: CD45RA+ positively selected. The DNA of the CDR3 is TGTGCCAGCACTGCTCTTGGGTTCGGGGACTATGGCTACACCTTC. The encoded protein is CASTALGFGDYGYTF.